This TCR beta chain was identified during a study of neurological immune-mediated disorders. The V gene lost 1 base and the J gene lost 10 bases, with 13 bases spanning the gap. The germline V gene has CDR1 SEHNR and CDR2 FQNEAQ (reference sequence). CDR3 length: 14 amino acids. TCRdb recomputed calls from the 5' RACE reads with MiXCR, one row per CDR3 protein. This sample has tens of thousands of distinct CDR3 sequences, with about 4% found just once. This clonotype was seen at least ten times. The J gene is TRBJ1-4, the V gene TRBV7-9; D perhaps matches TRBD1 (5 bases). The TCR sequence derives from a woman between 45 and 65 years old with multiple sclerosis. Material: PBMCs. The CDR3 spells CASSLVLGAGKLFF. The CDR3 DNA sequence: TGTGCCAGCAGCTTAGTTCTCGGGGCCGGAAAACTGTTTTTT.